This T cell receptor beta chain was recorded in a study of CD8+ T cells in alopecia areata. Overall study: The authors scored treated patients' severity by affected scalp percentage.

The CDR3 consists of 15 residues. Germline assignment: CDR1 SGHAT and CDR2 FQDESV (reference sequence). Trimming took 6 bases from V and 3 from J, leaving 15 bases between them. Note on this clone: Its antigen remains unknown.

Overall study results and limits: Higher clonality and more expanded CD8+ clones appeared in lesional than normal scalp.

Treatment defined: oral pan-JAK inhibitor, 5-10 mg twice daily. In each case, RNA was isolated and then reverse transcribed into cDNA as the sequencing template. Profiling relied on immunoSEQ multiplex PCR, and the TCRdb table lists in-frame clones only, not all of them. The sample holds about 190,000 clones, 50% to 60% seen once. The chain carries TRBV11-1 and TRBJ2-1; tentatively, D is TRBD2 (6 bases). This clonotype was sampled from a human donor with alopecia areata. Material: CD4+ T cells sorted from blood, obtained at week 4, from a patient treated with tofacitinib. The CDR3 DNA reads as TGTGCCAGCAGGTTTGGGGCTAGCGACTACAATGAGCAGTTCTTC. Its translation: CASRFGASDYNEQFF.